Included here is one T cell receptor (beta chain) sequence, with context. The antigen remains undetermined. The record originates from a study of cytomegalovirus exposure and HLA in healthy donors. The germline CDR1 and CDR2 sequences are GTSNPN and SVGIG (reference sequence). The CDR3 totals 13 residues. V was pared by 3 bases and J by 0 bases, with 8 bases between. Study results and limitations: Most TCR sequences showed up rarely, but some public TCRs showed up in many donors.

Sequencing used immunoSEQ multiplex PCR; TCRdb keeps in-frame clones, though not all of them. This sample carries about 360,000 clones, roughly 88% of them seen once, and the ten largest clones take approximately 0.8%. This chain uses TRBV30 with TRBJ1-1; D gene uncertain. Sequenced sample: PBMCs. The receptor was derived from a woman under 30 in good health and CMV-seronegative. Written as DNA, the CDR3 is TGTGCCTGGAGCGTTAATATGAACACTGAAGCTTTCTTT. It codes for CAWSVNMNTEAFF.